These 17 T cell receptor beta chains came from one sample sequenced in a study of response to subunit inactivated influenza vaccine. From the RT-PCR reads, TCRdb called clonotypes with MiXCR, one entry per CDR3 protein. This table holds a few hundred thousand distinct CDR3 sequences, approximately 11% found once. The sample was PBMCs from blood, taken more than 35 days after vaccination. The receptors stem from a man between 45 and 60 years old who received an inactivated influenza vaccine.

Ten or more counts support this clonotype. J is TRBJ2-5 and V is TRBV6-1; D unresolved. The CDR3 has 13 residues. V was clipped by 4 bases and J by 1 base, with 7 bases between them. Per germline, CDR1 MNHNS and CDR2 SASEGT. DNA of the CDR3: TGTGCCAGCAGTGTGGGCAGCCAAGAGACCCAGTACTTC. Translated, it gives CASSVGSQETQYF.

The V and J genes are TRBV12-3 or TRBV12-4 and TRBJ2-1; D unclear. Trimming pared 6 bases from V and 8 bases from J, leaving 14 bases between. The CDR3 sequence is 13 residues long. The CDR3 is CASSPRSRDEQFF. The CDR3 DNA reads TGTGCCAGCAGCCCTAGATCGCGCGATGAGCAGTTCTTC.

The chain combines TRBV2 with TRBJ2-4, with D unresolved. The CDR3 extends over 16 amino acids. CDR1 SNHLY and CDR2 FYNNEI come from the germline V gene. Trimming left V 5 bases short and J 2 bases short, with 16 bases between. The CDR3 region has the DNA TGTGCCAGCAGTCACGAGGCCGGCGGACCCAAAAACATTCAGTACTTC. Protein sequence: CASSHEAGGPKNIQYF.

The J gene is TRBJ2-1, the V gene TRBV10-3; 11 bases agree with TRBD2. This CDR3 is built from 16 residues. V lost 6 bases and J lost 2; bases outside the gene matches: 6. CDR1 is ENHRY and CDR2 is SYGVKD in the germline V gene. In DNA, the CDR3 is TGTGCCATCAGAGGTGGGACTAGCGGCACCTACAATGAGCAGTTCTTC. Residues: CAIRGGTSGTYNEQFF.

Many counts were recorded for this clonotype. At one end the junction does not follow the germline gene, possibly because of a read error. The chain recombines TRBV5-1 with TRBJ2-6; unclear D gene. CDR1 and CDR2 from the germline V gene are SGHRS and YFSETQ. The CDR3 sequence is 14 residues long. As DNA, the CDR3 is TGTGCCAGCAGCTTAAGTTCAGGGGCCAACGTCCTGACTTTC. Its translation is CASSLSSGANVLTF.

This clonotype showed up many times. The chain uses TRBV12-3 or TRBV12-4 and TRBJ1-1, with D possibly TRBD1 on 5 matching bases. The CDR3 is 13 residues long. V was pared by 6 bases and J by 0 bases, with 8 bases between. In DNA, the CDR3 is TGTGCCAGCAGGGAACAGGTGAACACTGAAGCTTTCTTT. It translates to CASREQVNTEAFF.

The table lists this clonotype with a few counts. This chain connects TRBV6-1 to TRBJ1-5; D uncertain. Germline V gene sequence: CDR1 MNHNS, CDR2 SASEGT. CDR3 length equals 15 residues. Trimming removed 5 bases at V and 2 bases at J, with 13 bases between. The CDR3 sequence: CASSPSTPGNQPQHF. DNA of the CDR3: TGTGCCAGCAGTCCCAGTACACCGGGCAATCAGCCCCAGCATTTT.

The table lists this clonotype with many counts. The V and J genes are TRBV13 and TRBJ2-7; D not resolved. CDR3 length: 14 amino acids. The germline CDR1 and CDR2 sequences are PRHDT and FYEKMQ (reference sequence). The ends were cut back, 5 bases at V and 2 bases at J, with 13 bases in the middle. The CDR3 protein is CASSPGWPAYEQYF. The CDR3, as DNA: TGTGCCAGCAGCCCCGGTTGGCCTGCCTACGAGCAGTACTTC.

This clonotype was found a few times. The chain has TRBV7-2 and TRBJ2-2; 7 positions agree with TRBD1. Germline values: CDR1 SGHTA, CDR2 FQGNSA. The CDR3 totals 17 residues. The V gene end was trimmed by 7 bases and the J gene end by 5 bases; junction bases not matched to a gene: 16. The CDR3 sequence: CASKGGGSEILTGELFF. In DNA form, the CDR3 reads TGTGCCAGCAAAGGGGGCGGTTCGGAAATTTTGACCGGGGAGCTGTTTTTT.

This clonotype was seen more than once but under ten times. This rearrangement joins TRBV6-5 to TRBJ2-1, with TRBD1 as a possible D gene (6 bases). The V and J ends lost 0 bases and 5 bases respectively, with 8 bases between them. Germline V gene lookup returns CDR1 MNHEY and CDR2 SVGAGI. CDR3 length: 14 amino acids. The CDR3 DNA follows: TGTGCCAGCAGTTACTCGTGGGGGCACAATGAGCAGTTCTTC. This gives the protein CASSYSWGHNEQFF.

The CDR3 nucleotides read TGTGCCAGCAGCTTAGAACCGGCGGGAGGGCCACAGACCCAGTACTTC. This translates into CASSLEPAGGPQTQYF. This chain connects TRBV7-6 to TRBJ2-5; TRBD2 matches at 9 bases. Germline V gives CDR1 SGHVS, CDR2 FNYEAQ. CDR3 size: 16 residues. Trimming cost V 1 base and J 6 bases; bases outside gene matches: 9.

The chain uses TRBV5-1 and TRBJ2-1, with D maybe TRBD1 (6 bases). The CDR3 spans 15 residues. Germline V gene sequence: CDR1 SGHRS, CDR2 YFSETQ. V was cut by 0 bases and J by 2 bases, with 9 bases left in between. CDR3 DNA: TGCGCCAGCAGCTTGGAGAACAGGGCCTACAATGAGCAGTTCTTC. This codes for CASSLENRAYNEQFF.

The chain recombines TRBV5-1 with TRBJ2-7; D is unclear. CDR3 length: 15 amino acids. Trimming pared 4 bases from V and 3 bases from J, leaving 17 bases between. CDR1 is SGHRS, CDR2 YFSETQ, per germline. The CDR3 loop is CASSPDSSVLYEQYF. CDR3 bases: TGCGCCAGCAGCCCCGATTCCTCGGTTCTCTACGAGCAGTACTTC.

This clonotype was counted many times. The rearrangement joins TRBV20-1 to TRBJ2-3, with TRBD2 matching over 10 bases. The junction had 8 bases not matched to a gene; V was cut back by 1 base and J by 7 bases. This CDR3 spans 15 amino acids. Germline loops: CDR1 DFQATT, CDR2 SNEGSKA (reference sequence). As DNA, the CDR3 is TGCAGTGCTAGAGGTGCTAGCGGGAGTGTGAATACGCAGTATTTT. It codes for CSARGASGSVNTQYF.

This clonotype occurred many times. The chain has TRBV9 and TRBJ2-1, with 12 positions matching TRBD2. In germline, CDR1 is SGDLS, CDR2 YYNGEE. This CDR3 has 15 amino acids. With 2 bases clipped from V and 8 bases from J, the junction kept 5 bases outside the gene matches. CDR3 sequence: CASSVGLAGSYEQFF. The DNA of the CDR3 is TGTGCCAGCAGCGTCGGACTAGCGGGAAGTTATGAGCAGTTCTTC.

This clonotype was seen only a few times. This sequence joins TRBV29-1 and TRBJ2-1; 8 bases align to TRBD1. Germline CDR1 reads SQVTM; CDR2 reads ANQGSEA. The junction had 11 bases not matched to a gene; V was cut back by 7 bases and J by 6 bases. This CDR3 is 14 amino acids long. The CDR3 loop reads CSAAQGASINEQFF. The CDR3 DNA reads TGCAGCGCCGCTCAGGGGGCGAGCATCAATGAGCAGTTCTTC.

This clonotype occurred a few times. J is TRBJ1-1 and V is TRBV10-3; maybe TRBD1 (6 bases). Germline V gene lookup returns CDR1 ENHRY and CDR2 SYGVKD. V was shortened by 3 bases and J by 6 bases, with 14 bases between the two germline ends. CDR3 size: 14 residues. CDR3 sequence reads: CAISDPTGPPEAFF. The CDR3 coding sequence is TGTGCCATCAGTGACCCGACAGGACCACCTGAAGCTTTCTTT.